These 8 T cell receptor beta chains were sequenced from one sample in a study of blood T cell repertoires in COVID-19. Sequenced by immunoSEQ multiplex PCR; TCRdb stores in-frame clones only, minus some. The table lists around 100,000 clones, about 91% of them singletons. Sequenced input: peripheral blood. These receptors were taken from a human donor in a cohort sampled during active COVID-19.

The chain is built from TRBV7-2 and TRBJ2-2, with 8 bases lining up with TRBD2. The CDR3 contains 15 residues. Germline V gene data show CDR1 as SGHTA and CDR2 as FQGNSA. The ends lost 1 base at V and 6 bases at J; junction bases unmatched: 4. As DNA, the CDR3 is TGTGCCAGCAGCTTAGATCTAGCGGGCTCCGGGGAGCTGTTTTTT. Translation gives CASSLDLAGSGELFF.

The chain uses TRBV2 and TRBJ1-6; TRBD1 aligns across 10 bases. Germline loops: CDR1 SNHLY, CDR2 FYNNEI. This CDR3 contains 16 residues. J lost 9 bases, V lost 6 bases, and 11 bases had no gene match. The CDR3 here is CASSRDRGILSSPLHF. Here the CDR3 DNA reads TGTGCCAGCAGCCGGGACAGGGGAATTTTGAGTTCACCCCTCCACTTT.

V and J are TRBV18 and TRBJ1-5; D not certain. Germline lookup yields CDR1 KGHSH and CDR2 LQKENI. With 2 bases removed from V and 5 bases from J, the gap between germline ends came to 7 bases. The CDR3 consists of 13 residues. CDR3 amino acids: CASSPSVYQPQHF. The DNA of the CDR3 is TGTGCCAGCTCACCATCAGTATATCAGCCCCAGCATTTT.

The chain links TRBV25-1 to TRBJ2-1; tentative D call: TRBD2 (6 bases). Germline CDR1 and CDR2: MGHDK and SYGVNS. CDR3 length: 15 amino acids. V was shortened by 3 bases and J by 2 bases, with 11 bases between the two germline ends. The CDR3 protein is CASSEAGSPYNEQFF. The CDR3 coding sequence is TGTGCCAGCAGTGAGGCGGGAAGCCCCTACAATGAGCAGTTCTTC.

This sequence joins TRBV18 and TRBJ2-3, with TRBD2 as a possible D gene (5 bases). The CDR3 runs to 18 residues. V lost 3 bases to trimming and J lost 4 bases, with 23 bases between them. Per the germline V gene, CDR1 is KGHSH and CDR2 is LQKENI. In nucleotides, the CDR3 is TGTGCCAGCTCACCCCAGAGAGGGAGAGTTAATCCCGCAGATACGCAGTATTTT. As protein: CASSPQRGRVNPADTQYF.

J is TRBJ2-1 and V is TRBV27; 7 bases agree with TRBD2. The CDR3 is made up of 15 amino acids. Germline CDR1 MNHEY, CDR2 SMNVEV (reference sequence). With V trimmed by 7 bases and J by 3 bases, 9 bases remained unmatched. The CDR3 DNA reads as TGTGCCAGCACCTATACCGGGACTAACTACAATGAGCAGTTCTTC. It codes for CASTYTGTNYNEQFF.

The gene calls are TRBV19 and TRBJ2-5, with TRBD1 identical over 9 bases. Germline values: CDR1 LNHDA, CDR2 SQIVND (reference sequence). Germline trimming cut 6 bases from V and 1 base from J; bases unmatched to any gene: 12. The CDR3 is made up of 17 amino acids. The CDR3 loop reads CASRRTGAGGSQETQYF. The CDR3 coding sequence is TGTGCCAGTAGACGGACAGGGGCCGGAGGCTCCCAAGAGACCCAGTACTTC.

V gene TRBV21-1 combines with J gene TRBJ2-7; TRBD2, the table's D call, was not compared with the DNA. TRBV21-1 is marked as a pseudogene. This CDR3 is built from 18 residues. CDR3 region: CASSEETARTRSSYEQYF. The DNA for the CDR3 is TGTGCCAGCAGCGAGGAAACAGCCCGGACTAGGAGCTCCTACGAGCAGTACTTC.